This TCR beta chain was sequenced during a study of shared clonotypes between healthy human individuals. Libraries were prepared by immunoSEQ multiplex PCR; TCRdb keeps only in-frame clonotypes and omits some of them. The sample has 950,000 to 1,100,000 clones, 75% to 85% seen once; the top ten hold roughly 0.62%. V gave up 0 bases and J gave up 3 bases, with 4 bases separating them. Germline V gene data show CDR1 as MGHDK and CDR2 as SYGVNS. The CDR3 length is 13 residues. The source is a man between 18 and 29 years old in good health. Some clones in this sample may be carry-over from other donors' samples. The chain combines TRBV25-1 with TRBJ2-3; no clear D. Sample: memory CD4+ T cells from PBMCs. Noted subset: CD45RA-negative fraction. DNA of the CDR3: TGTGCCAGCAGTGAATATGGGACAGATACGCAGTATTTT. It is translated as CASSEYGTDTQYF. The full variable domain, rest sourced from reference TRBV25-1 and TRBJ2-3, is EADIYQTPRYLVIGTGKKITLECSQTMGHDKMYWYQQDPGMELHLIHYSYGVNSTEKGDLSSESTVSRIRTEHFPLTLESARPSHTSQYLCASSEYGTDTQYFGPGTRLTVL.